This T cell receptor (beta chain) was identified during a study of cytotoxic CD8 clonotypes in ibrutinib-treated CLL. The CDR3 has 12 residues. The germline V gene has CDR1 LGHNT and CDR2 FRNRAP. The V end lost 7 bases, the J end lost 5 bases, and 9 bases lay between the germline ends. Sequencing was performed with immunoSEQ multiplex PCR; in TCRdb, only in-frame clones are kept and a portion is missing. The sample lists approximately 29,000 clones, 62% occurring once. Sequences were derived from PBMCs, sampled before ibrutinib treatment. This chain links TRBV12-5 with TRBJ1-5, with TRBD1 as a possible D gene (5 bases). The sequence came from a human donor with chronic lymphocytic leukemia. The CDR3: CASAWGDQPQHF. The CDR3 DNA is TGTGCTAGTGCCTGGGGGGATCAGCCCCAGCATTTT.